A single sample gave rise to the 16 T cell receptor beta chains below, sequenced in a study of blood T cell repertoires in COVID-19. Libraries were prepared by immunoSEQ multiplex PCR; TCRdb keeps only in-frame clonotypes and omits some of them. The repertoire has 200,000 to 250,000 clones, 88% of them found once; the top ten carry approximately 3.5%. What was sequenced was PBMCs or T cells enriched from blood (not recorded which). These receptors originate from a woman aged 25 to 39 who had been exposed to COVID-19.

In DNA form, the CDR3 reads TGTGCCAGCAGATTGACAGGCCAGTGGGGCGAGCAGTACTTC. It encodes CASRLTGQWGEQYF. V is TRBV2 and J is TRBJ2-7; possibly TRBD1 for D (6 bases). Trimming stripped 6 bases from V and 6 bases from J, with 18 bases between. Germline V gene lookup returns CDR1 SNHLY and CDR2 FYNNEI. The CDR3 runs 14 residues.

The genes are TRBV28 and TRBJ2-7, with TRBD1 matching over 7 bases. Trimming removed 3 bases from V and 2 bases from J; junction bases left unmatched: 7. The CDR3 runs to 15 residues. Looked up from germline, CDR1 is MDHEN and CDR2 is SYDVKM. The CDR3: CASSFSRQGTYEQYF. In DNA, the CDR3 is TGTGCCAGCAGTTTTTCAAGACAGGGTACCTACGAGCAGTACTTC.

The chain carries TRBV2 and TRBJ1-1, with D unresolved. The germline V gene has CDR1 SNHLY and CDR2 FYNNEI. V lost 3 bases and J lost 1, with 12 bases in between. This CDR3 is 15 amino acids long. The chain's CDR3 is CASSDEMVWNTEAFF. CDR3 DNA: TGTGCCAGCAGTGACGAGATGGTGTGGAACACTGAAGCTTTCTTT.

This chain joins TRBV27 and TRBJ1-4, with TRBD1 identical over 10 bases. The germline V gene encodes CDR1 MNHEY and CDR2 SMNVEV (reference sequence). V lost 4 bases to trimming and J lost 5 bases; unmatched junction nucleotides: 4. The CDR3 consists of 15 residues. The CDR3 sequence: CASSSPGQGNEKLFF. The CDR3 region has the DNA TGTGCCAGCAGTTCCCCGGGACAGGGGAATGAAAAACTGTTTTTT.

The chain uses TRBV2 and TRBJ2-7; 7 bases fit TRBD2. The germline CDR1 and CDR2 sequences are SNHLY and FYNNEI. The CDR3 totals 15 residues. With V trimmed by 0 bases and J by 3 bases, 5 bases remained unmatched. CDR3 amino acids: CASSEAGLEFYEQYF. In nucleotides, the CDR3 is TGTGCCAGCAGTGAAGCCGGACTAGAGTTCTACGAGCAGTACTTC. Based on the CDR3 plus reference TRBV2 and TRBJ2-7, the full variable domain is EPEVTQTPSHQVTQMGQEVILRCVPISNHLYFYWYRQILGQKVEFLVSFYNNEISEKSEIFDDQFSVERPDGSNFTLKIRSTKLEDSAMYFCASSEAGLEFYEQYFGPGTRLTVT.

V usage is TRBV30 and J usage is TRBJ2-7, with 7 bases lining up with TRBD2. V shed 0 bases and J 0 bases; nucleotides not matched to a gene: 5. The CDR3 consists of 15 residues. Germline CDR1 reads GTSNPN; CDR2 reads SVGIG (reference sequence). The CDR3 loop reads CAWSVGGGGSYEQYF. Here the CDR3 DNA reads TGTGCCTGGAGTGTTGGTGGCGGGGGCTCCTACGAGCAGTACTTC.

V gene TRBV6-4 combines with J gene TRBJ2-5, with 9 bases fitting TRBD1. Germline-derived CDR1 and CDR2 are MRHNA and SNTAGT. J was trimmed by 5 bases and V by 0 bases; bases with no gene match: 4. CDR3 length: 15 residues. DNA of the CDR3: TGTGCCAGCAGTGACTCGACAGGGGGTTGGGAGACCCAGTACTTC. Its protein is CASSDSTGGWETQYF.

The chain employs TRBV29-1 and TRBJ2-7; 8 bases are a match to TRBD1. The CDR3 totals 11 residues. Germline assignment: CDR1 SQVTM and CDR2 ANQGSEA. V was clipped by 6 bases and J by 9 bases; unmatched bases: 7. The CDR3, as DNA: TGCAGCGTCGATCAGGGGGCCTTGCAGTACTTC. Protein sequence: CSVDQGALQYF.

The CDR3 region is CASSQQGLMNTEAFF. The CDR3 bases are TGTGCCAGTAGCCAACAGGGGCTGATGAACACTGAAGCTTTCTTT. This chain connects TRBV19 to TRBJ1-1; 7 nucleotides align to TRBD1. This CDR3 has 15 amino acids. V dropped 6 bases and J dropped 0; count of bases not matched to a gene: 7. The germline CDR1 and CDR2 sequences are LNHDA and SQIVND (reference sequence).

The J gene is TRBJ1-1, the V gene TRBV5-1, with 7 bases aligning to TRBD1. CDR1 is SGHRS, CDR2 YFSETQ, per germline. The CDR3 is 15 residues long. The V gene end was trimmed by 2 bases and the J gene end by 3 bases; junction bases not matched to a gene: 7. The CDR3 sequence: CASSFSGGRYTEAFF. CDR3 bases: TGCGCCAGCAGCTTTTCAGGGGGGAGATACACTGAAGCTTTCTTT.

The CDR3 DNA is TGTGCCAGCAGCCCAGCGGGCGAGCAGTACTTC. It is translated as CASSPAGEQYF. The genes are TRBV5-5 and TRBJ2-7; possibly TRBD2 for D (6 bases). There are 11 residues in the CDR3. V was pared by 4 bases and J by 6 bases, with 8 bases between. Per germline, CDR1 SGHKS and CDR2 YYEKEE (reference sequence).

The chain joins TRBV27 to TRBJ1-6; no definite D call. The CDR3 has 15 residues. Trimming removed 3 bases at V and 0 bases at J, with 6 bases between. From germline, CDR1 is MNHEY and CDR2 SMNVEV (reference sequence). The CDR3 bases are TGTGCCAGCAGTTTTTGGAGCTCCTATAATTCACCCCTCCACTTT. Its translation is CASSFWSSYNSPLHF.

The rearrangement joins TRBV19 to TRBJ1-1, with TRBD1 matching 8 bases. The V gene end was trimmed by 2 bases and the J gene end by 4 bases; junction bases not matched to a gene: 0. Germline V gene sequence: CDR1 LNHDA, CDR2 SQIVND (reference sequence). The CDR3 loop spans 13 amino acids. The CDR3: CASSIQGATEAFF. The CDR3 coding sequence is TGTGCCAGTAGTATACAGGGGGCCACTGAAGCTTTCTTT.

The chain couples TRBV11-3 to TRBJ2-5, with 12 nucleotides matching TRBD2. Looked up from germline, CDR1 is SGHNT and CDR2 is YENEEA. V lost 0 bases and J lost 4; bases outside the gene matches: 6. CDR3 length: 17 residues. CDR3 in DNA: TGTGCCAGCAGCTTAGAATCGGGACTAGCGGGCCTAGAGACCCAGTACTTC. This gives the protein CASSLESGLAGLETQYF. Variable domain in full (rest from reference TRBV11-3 and TRBJ2-5): EAGVVQSPRYKIIEKKQPVAFWCNPISGHNTLYWYLQNLGQGPELLIRYENEEAVDDSQLPKDRFSAERLKGVDSTLKIQPAELGDSAVYLCASSLESGLAGLETQYFGPGTRLLVL.

The chain combines TRBV25-1 with TRBJ1-4, with D perhaps TRBD1 (6 bases). Germline loops: CDR1 MGHDK, CDR2 SYGVNS. V lost 6 bases and J lost 0, with 17 bases in between. The CDR3 has 17 amino acids. The CDR3 DNA follows: TGTGCCAGCAGCGGACGGGCCAGGGGCACAACTAATGAAAAACTGTTTTTT. It codes for CASSGRARGTTNEKLFF.

This sequence joins TRBV7-2 and TRBJ2-1, with 8 positions matching TRBD2. Germline V gene lookup returns CDR1 SGHTA and CDR2 FQGNSA. V lost 1 base and J lost 5; bases outside the gene matches: 4. The CDR3 totals 15 residues. The CDR3 DNA follows: TGTGCCAGCAGCTTAGGCGGGAGGACGAACAATGAGCAGTTCTTC. Translated, it gives CASSLGGRTNNEQFF.